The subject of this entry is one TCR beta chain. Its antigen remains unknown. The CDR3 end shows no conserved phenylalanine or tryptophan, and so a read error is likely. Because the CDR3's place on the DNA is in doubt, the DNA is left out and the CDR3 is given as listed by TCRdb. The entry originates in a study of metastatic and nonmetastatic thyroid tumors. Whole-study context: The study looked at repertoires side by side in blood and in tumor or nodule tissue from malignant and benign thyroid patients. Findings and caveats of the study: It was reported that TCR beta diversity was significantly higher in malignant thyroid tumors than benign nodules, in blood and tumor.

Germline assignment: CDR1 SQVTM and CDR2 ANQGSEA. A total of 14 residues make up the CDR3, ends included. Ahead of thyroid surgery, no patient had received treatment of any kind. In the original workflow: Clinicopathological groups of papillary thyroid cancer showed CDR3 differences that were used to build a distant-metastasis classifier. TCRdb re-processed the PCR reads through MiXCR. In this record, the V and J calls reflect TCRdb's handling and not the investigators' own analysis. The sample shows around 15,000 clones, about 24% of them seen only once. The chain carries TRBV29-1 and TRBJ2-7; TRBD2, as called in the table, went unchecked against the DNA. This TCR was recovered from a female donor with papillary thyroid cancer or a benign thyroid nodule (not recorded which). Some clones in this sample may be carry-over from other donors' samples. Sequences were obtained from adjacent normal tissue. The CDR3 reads CSVLDSGTSYEQYL.